Shown below are 9 T cell receptor beta chains from a single sample sequenced in a study of TIL therapy for anti-PD-1-resistant metastatic lung cancer. The libraries were made with immunoSEQ v3. The table came from immunoSEQ multiplex PCR; TCRdb's copy has only in-frame clones and leaves some out. This sample has some 32,000 clones; just under 75% occur once, and the top ten carry 2.7%. Time point in this sample: pre-treatment sample, taken before nivolumab and TIL therapy. The source was blood, collected at baseline. The source is a woman aged 30 to 85 with non-small cell lung cancer.

This rearrangement joins TRBV27 to TRBJ2-5; either TRBD1 or TRBD2 may fit D (5 bases each). Germline-derived CDR1 and CDR2 are MNHEY and SMNVEV (reference sequence). The CDR3 has 13 residues. Trimming stripped 1 base from V and 3 bases from J, with 6 bases between. CDR3 nucleotides: TGTGCCAGCAGTTTATTGGGGGAAGAGACCCAGTACTTC. It translates to CASSLLGEETQYF.

The rearrangement uses TRBV10-1 and TRBJ2-3; D gene ambiguous. The germline gives CDR1 WNHNN, CDR2 SYGVQD (reference sequence). The CDR3 length is 13 residues. Between the trimmed V and J ends, which lost 4 bases and 2 bases, there was a span of 7 bases. CDR3 sequence: CASSGPATDTQYF. CDR3 sequence (DNA): TGCGCCAGCAGTGGTCCGGCCACAGATACGCAGTATTTT.

Judged by abundance, this clone is medium-sized. The chain couples TRBV18 to TRBJ2-2; perhaps TRBD1 as D (6 bases). With 0 bases removed from V and 9 bases from J, the gap between germline ends came to 20 bases. This CDR3 has 17 residues. CDR1 KGHSH and CDR2 LQKENI come from the germline V gene. The CDR3 coding sequence is TGTGCCAGCTCACCACCGGAACAGGGCCTCTTGGACTGGGAGCTGTTTTTT. Its protein product is CASSPPEQGLLDWELFF.

The J gene is TRBJ1-6, the V gene TRBV30, with D unresolved. CDR1 GTSNPN and CDR2 SVGIG come from the germline V gene (reference sequence). Trimming stripped 5 bases from V and 5 bases from J, with 10 bases between. The CDR3 is 13 residues long. This chain's CDR3 is CAWAPDNNSPLHF. CDR3 nucleotides: TGTGCCTGGGCCCCGGATAATAATTCACCCCTCCACTTT.

The CDR3 spells CASSPQDSLGLAKNIQYF. The CDR3, as DNA: TGTGCCAGCAGCCCCCAGGACAGTCTAGGATTAGCCAAAAACATTCAGTACTTC. The chain couples TRBV9 to TRBJ2-4; possibly TRBD1 for D (6 bases). Trimming left V 4 bases short and J 0 bases short, with 20 bases between. This CDR3 spans 18 amino acids. In germline, CDR1 is SGDLS, CDR2 YYNGEE.

Written as DNA, the CDR3 is TGTGCCAGCAGTTTTTCCCCTCGTTCAGTCTATTCTCCAACCTACGAGCAGTACTTC. Protein: CASSFSPRSVYSPTYEQYF. The rearrangement joins TRBV28 to TRBJ2-7; D gene uncertain. V was shortened by 3 bases and J by 2 bases, with 26 bases between the two germline ends. Germline assignment: CDR1 MDHEN and CDR2 SYDVKM. This CDR3 is 19 amino acids long.

This rearrangement joins TRBV11-1 to TRBJ2-7, with 7 bases fitting TRBD1. Trimming at V came to 3 bases and at J to 2 bases, leaving 4 bases not matched to a gene. The germline V gene encodes CDR1 SGHAT and CDR2 FQDESV (reference sequence). The CDR3 has 14 amino acids. CDR3 in amino acids: CASSLGQGAYEQYF. The CDR3 DNA sequence: TGTGCCAGCAGCTTGGGTCAGGGGGCCTACGAGCAGTACTTC.

This clone appeared a few times. The chain employs TRBV15 and TRBJ2-2, with 11 nucleotides matching TRBD2. Germline values: CDR1 LNHNV, CDR2 YYDKDF (reference sequence). CDR3 length: 18 amino acids. The V gene end was trimmed by 0 bases and the J gene end by 5 bases; junction bases not matched to a gene: 8. Here the CDR3 DNA reads TGTGCCACCAGCAGAGATCTAGCGGGAGGTTTTCTTACCGGGGAGCTGTTTTTT. This encodes CATSRDLAGGFLTGELFF.

This chain connects TRBV2 to TRBJ2-1; no definite D call. The CDR3 runs to 14 residues. Germline CDR1 is SNHLY and CDR2 is FYNNEI. The germline V and J ends were trimmed by 5 bases and 10 bases, with 18 bases remaining between them. This CDR3 is CASSRLSRRDEQFF. CDR3 coding DNA: TGTGCCAGCAGTCGACTCTCACGTCGCGACGAGCAGTTCTTC.